The clone carrying this T cell receptor beta chain was observed a few times. Seattle enrolled patients during active infection and tracked them longitudinally. Authors' data handling: Counts of nucleated cells, estimated from reference gene primer amplification, were obtained. Clones were read by immunoSEQ multiplex PCR, and TCRdb kept only the in-frame ones, dropping some. That table furnishes V, J and clone size, whereas the DNA furnished D and trimming. This table has 90,000 or so clones, around nine tenths appearing once. This sample is drawn from a study of blood T cell repertoires in COVID-19. Whole-study context: The United States, Italy and Spain provided the acute and convalescent COVID-19 samples. In each case, the material was cDNA or gDNA derived from T cells, B-cell-depleted T cells, or PBMCs.

The CDR3 totals 12 residues. The germline V gene has CDR1 LGHDT and CDR2 YNNKEL (reference sequence). The V end was cut by 1 base, the J end by 10 bases, with 10 bases between. V and J are TRBV3-1 (or the pseudogene TRBV3-2) and TRBJ1-2; D is perhaps TRBD1 (5 bases). Source material: peripheral blood. The clonotype originates from a man in his fifties or sixties with COVID-19, enrolled during active disease. The CDR3 DNA is TGTGCCAGCAGCCAAGGCCCGACAGCCTACACCTTC. This encodes CASSQGPTAYTF.